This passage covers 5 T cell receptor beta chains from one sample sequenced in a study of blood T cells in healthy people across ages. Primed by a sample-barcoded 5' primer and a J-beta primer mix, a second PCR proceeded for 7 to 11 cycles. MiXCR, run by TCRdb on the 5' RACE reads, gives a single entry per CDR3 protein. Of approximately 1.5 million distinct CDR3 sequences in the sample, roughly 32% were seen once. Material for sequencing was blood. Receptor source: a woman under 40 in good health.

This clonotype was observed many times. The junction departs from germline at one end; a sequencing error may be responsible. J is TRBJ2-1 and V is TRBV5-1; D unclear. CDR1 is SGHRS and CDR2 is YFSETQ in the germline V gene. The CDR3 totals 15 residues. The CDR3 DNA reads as TGTGCCAGCAGTTTAGGCGCAGTCTCCTACAATGAGCAGTTCTTC. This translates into CASSLGAVSYNEQFF.

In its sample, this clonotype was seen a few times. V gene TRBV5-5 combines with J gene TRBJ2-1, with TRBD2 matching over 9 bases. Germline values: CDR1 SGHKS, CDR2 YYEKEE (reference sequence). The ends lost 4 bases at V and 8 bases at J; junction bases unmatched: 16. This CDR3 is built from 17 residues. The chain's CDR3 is CASSLGRGGGAVDEQFF. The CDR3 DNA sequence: TGTGCCAGCAGCCTTGGAAGAGGCGGGGGGGCTGTTGATGAGCAGTTCTTC.

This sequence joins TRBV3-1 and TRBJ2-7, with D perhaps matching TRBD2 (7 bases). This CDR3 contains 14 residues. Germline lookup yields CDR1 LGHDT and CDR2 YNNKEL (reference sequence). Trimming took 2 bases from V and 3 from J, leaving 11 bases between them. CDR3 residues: CASSQTGGHYEQYF. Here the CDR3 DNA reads TGTGCCAGCAGCCAAACGGGGGGCCACTACGAGCAGTACTTC.

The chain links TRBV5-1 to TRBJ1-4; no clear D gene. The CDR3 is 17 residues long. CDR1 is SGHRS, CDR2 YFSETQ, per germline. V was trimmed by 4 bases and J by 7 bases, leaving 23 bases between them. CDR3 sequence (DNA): TGCGCCAGCAGCCGGAACCCCTCCGAAGGGTCGGGTGAAAAACTGTTTTTT. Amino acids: CASSRNPSEGSGEKLFF.

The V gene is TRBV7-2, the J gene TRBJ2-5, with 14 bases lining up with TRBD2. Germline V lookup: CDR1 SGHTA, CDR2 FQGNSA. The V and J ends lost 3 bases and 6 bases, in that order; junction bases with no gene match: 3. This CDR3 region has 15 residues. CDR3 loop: CASSLTSGGVKTQYF. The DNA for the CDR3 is TGTGCCAGCAGCTTGACTAGCGGGGGGGTCAAGACCCAGTACTTC.